The sequence of this T cell receptor (beta chain) was determined in a study of tumor T cells in aggressive B-cell lymphoma. The data were produced by immunoSEQ multiplex PCR, yet TCRdb's version contains in-frame clones alone and is incomplete. The data show 9,000 to 13,000 clones, about 93% seen once. The clonotype was recovered from an adult with diffuse large B cell lymphoma. Specimen: tumor tissue.

The chain's CDR3 is CASSSGTSGYEQYF. The CDR3 DNA reads as TGTGCCAGCAGTTCCGGGACTAGCGGCTACGAGCAGTACTTC. The rearrangement uses TRBV27 and TRBJ2-7; 11 positions match TRBD2. The germline CDR1 and CDR2 sequences are MNHEY and SMNVEV (reference sequence). The CDR3 loop spans 14 amino acids. The trim removed 4 bases at V and 3 bases at J, leaving 2 bases unmatched.